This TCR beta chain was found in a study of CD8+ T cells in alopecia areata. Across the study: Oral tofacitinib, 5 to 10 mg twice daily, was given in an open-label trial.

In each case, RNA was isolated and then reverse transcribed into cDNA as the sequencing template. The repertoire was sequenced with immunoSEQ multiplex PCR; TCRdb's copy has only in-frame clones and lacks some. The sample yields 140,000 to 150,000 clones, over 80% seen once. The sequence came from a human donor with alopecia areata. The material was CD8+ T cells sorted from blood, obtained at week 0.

The CDR3: CAAGLSNQPQHF. CDR3 sequence (DNA): TGTGCCGCGGGTCTTTCCAATCAGCCCCAGCATTTT. The V call is TRBV27, the J call TRBJ1-5; no clear D. The CDR3 totals 12 residues. The V end lost 11 bases, the J end lost 3 bases, and 11 bases lay between the germline ends. Germline CDR1 and CDR2: MNHEY and SMNVEV (reference sequence).